This T cell receptor (beta chain) was captured in a study of early T cells in non-severe SARS-CoV-2 infection. This clonotype was counted between two and nine times. The germline gives CDR1 SQVTM, CDR2 ANQGSEA. V was clipped by 1 base and J by 7 bases, with 16 bases between them. The CDR3 is made up of 14 amino acids. As part of library construction, unique molecular identifiers were attached to individual cDNA molecules. TCRdb passed the 5' RACE reads through MiXCR, listing each CDR3 protein once. Of around 98,000 distinct CDR3 sequences detected, 8% to 13% appear once; the ten largest clones hold about 5%.

The specimen was whole blood. V usage is TRBV29-1 and J usage is TRBJ1-1; no definite D call. The sequence was obtained from an adult who was a healthcare worker with PCR-confirmed SARS-CoV-2 infection or an uninfected control (not recorded which). The CDR3 bases are TGCAGCGTTGAAGTAGTGTGGACCCAAGGTGAAGCTTTCTTT. It is translated as CSVEVVWTQGEAFF.